This entry is about one TCR beta chain. Its antigen is unknown. The data were obtained in a study of shared clonotypes between healthy human individuals. Broader study findings: Naive CD4 clonotype sharing across a few donors was 4% to 5%.

Original data processing: ImmunoSEQ only sent back junction sequences with no quality scores, so filtering was done differently. Produced via immunoSEQ multiplex PCR; TCRdb's table is partial and in-frame only. That table gives V, J and clone size, and the DNA gave D and trimming. This sample carries 2.5 million or so clones, around nine tenths of them seen once, and the ten largest clones take over 0.12%. This TCR was sampled from a man between 18 and 29 years old in good health. The sample comprised naive CD4+ T cells sorted from blood. As for subset: CD45RA+ positively selected.

This chain's CDR3 is CASSSQGGHQQRQYF. The CDR3 DNA reads TGTGCCAGCAGCTCTCAGGGCGGGCACCAGCAGAGGCAGTACTTC. The V call is TRBV5-6, the J call TRBJ2-7; either TRBD1 or TRBD2 may supply D (5 bases each). The length of the CDR3 is 15 residues. V was cut by 3 bases and J by 9 bases, with 22 bases left in between. CDR1 is SGHDT, CDR2 YYEEEE, per germline.